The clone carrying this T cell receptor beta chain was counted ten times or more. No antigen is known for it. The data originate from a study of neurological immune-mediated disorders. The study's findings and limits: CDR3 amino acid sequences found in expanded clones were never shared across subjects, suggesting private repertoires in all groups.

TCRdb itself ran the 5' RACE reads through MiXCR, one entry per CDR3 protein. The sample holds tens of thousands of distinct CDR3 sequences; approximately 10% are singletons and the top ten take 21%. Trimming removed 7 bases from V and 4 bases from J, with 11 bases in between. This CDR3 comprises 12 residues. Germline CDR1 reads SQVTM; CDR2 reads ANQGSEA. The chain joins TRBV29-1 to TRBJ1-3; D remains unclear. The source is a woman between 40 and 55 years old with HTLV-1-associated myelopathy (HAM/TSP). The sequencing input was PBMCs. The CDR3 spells CSALTSGNTIYF. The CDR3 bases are TGCAGCGCTCTGACCTCGGGAAACACCATATATTTT.